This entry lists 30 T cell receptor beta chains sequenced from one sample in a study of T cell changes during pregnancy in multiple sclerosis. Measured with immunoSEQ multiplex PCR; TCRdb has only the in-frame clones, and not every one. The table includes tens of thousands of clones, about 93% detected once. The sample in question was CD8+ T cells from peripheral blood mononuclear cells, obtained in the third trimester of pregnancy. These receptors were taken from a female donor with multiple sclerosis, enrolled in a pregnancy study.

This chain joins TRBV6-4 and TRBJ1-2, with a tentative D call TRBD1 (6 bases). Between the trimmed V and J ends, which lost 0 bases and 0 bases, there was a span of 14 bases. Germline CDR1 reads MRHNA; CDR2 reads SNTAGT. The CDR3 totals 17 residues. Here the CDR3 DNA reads TGTGCCAGCAGTGACTCCCGGGACATAGGAGCTAACTATGGCTACACCTTC. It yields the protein CASSDSRDIGANYGYTF.

The CDR3 sequence is CASTDRGLGEQYF. CDR3 DNA: TGTGCCAGTACGGACAGGGGCCTTGGTGAGCAGTACTTC. The rearrangement joins TRBV19 to TRBJ2-7, with TRBD1 matching 9 bases. CDR1 is LNHDA, CDR2 SQIVND, per germline (reference sequence). The V segment lost 7 bases and the J segment 7 bases; nucleotides outside the gene matches: 8. The CDR3 length is 13 residues.

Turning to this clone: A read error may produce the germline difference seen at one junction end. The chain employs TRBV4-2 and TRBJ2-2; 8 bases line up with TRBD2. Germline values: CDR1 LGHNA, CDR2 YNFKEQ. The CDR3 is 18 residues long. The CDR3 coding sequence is TGTGCCAGCAGCCAAGATGACAGCGGGAGAAGGAACCCCGGGGAGCTGTTTTTT. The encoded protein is CASSQDDSGRRNPGELFF.

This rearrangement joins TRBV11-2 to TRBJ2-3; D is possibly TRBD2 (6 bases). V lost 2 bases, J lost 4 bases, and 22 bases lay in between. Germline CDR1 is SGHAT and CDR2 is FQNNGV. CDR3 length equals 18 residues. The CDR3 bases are TGTGCCAGCAGCTTATGGCCGGGAGCCGTAAACGGTGCAGATACGCAGTATTTT. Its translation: CASSLWPGAVNGADTQYF.

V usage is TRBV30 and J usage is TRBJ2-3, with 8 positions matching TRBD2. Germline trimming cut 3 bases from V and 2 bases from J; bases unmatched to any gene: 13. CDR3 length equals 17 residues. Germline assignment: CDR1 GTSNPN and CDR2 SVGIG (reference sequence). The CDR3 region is CAWRAQGYGRATDTQYF. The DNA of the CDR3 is TGTGCCTGGAGGGCCCAAGGGTACGGGAGGGCCACAGATACGCAGTATTTT.

The CDR3 DNA reads as TGCGCCAGCAGCCAAGATCATACGCGGGAGGGCTACAATGAGCAGTTCTTC. This codes for CASSQDHTREGYNEQFF. This sequence joins TRBV4-3 and TRBJ2-1, with 9 bases that match TRBD2. This CDR3 comprises 17 residues. The V segment lost 0 bases and the J segment 3 bases; nucleotides outside the gene matches: 6. Germline assignment: CDR1 LGHNA and CDR2 YSLEER.

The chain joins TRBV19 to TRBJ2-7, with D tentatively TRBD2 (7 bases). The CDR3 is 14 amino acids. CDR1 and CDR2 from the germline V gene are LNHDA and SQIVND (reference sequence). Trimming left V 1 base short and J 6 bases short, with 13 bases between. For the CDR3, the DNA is TGTGCCAGTAGTATAGTCGGGGGGCGCGGCGAGCAGTACTTC. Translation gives CASSIVGGRGEQYF.

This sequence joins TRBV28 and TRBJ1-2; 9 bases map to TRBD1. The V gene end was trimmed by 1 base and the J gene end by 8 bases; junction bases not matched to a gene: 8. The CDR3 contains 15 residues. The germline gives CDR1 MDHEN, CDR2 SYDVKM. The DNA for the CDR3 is TGTGCCAGCAGTTTATTAGGGACAGGGTCGGAAGGCTACACCTTC. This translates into CASSLLGTGSEGYTF.

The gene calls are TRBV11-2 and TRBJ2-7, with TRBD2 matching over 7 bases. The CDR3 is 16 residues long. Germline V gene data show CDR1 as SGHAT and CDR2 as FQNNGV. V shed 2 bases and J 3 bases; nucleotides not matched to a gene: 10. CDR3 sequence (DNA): TGTGCCAGCAGCTTACAGGCGCTAGCGGACTTCTACGAGCAGTACTTC. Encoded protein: CASSLQALADFYEQYF. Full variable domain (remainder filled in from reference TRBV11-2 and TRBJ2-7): EAGVAQSPRYKIIEKRQSVAFWCNPISGHATLYWYQQILGQGPKLLIQFQNNGVVDDSQLPKDRFSAERLKGVDSTLKIQPAKLEDSAVYLCASSLQALADFYEQYFGPGTRLTVT.

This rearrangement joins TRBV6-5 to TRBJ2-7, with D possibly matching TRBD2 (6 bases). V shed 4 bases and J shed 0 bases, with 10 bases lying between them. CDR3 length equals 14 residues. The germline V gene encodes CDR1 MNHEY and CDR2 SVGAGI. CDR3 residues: CASSSGGTSYEQYF. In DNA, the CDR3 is TGTGCCAGCAGTTCTGGCGGGACCTCCTACGAGCAGTACTTC.

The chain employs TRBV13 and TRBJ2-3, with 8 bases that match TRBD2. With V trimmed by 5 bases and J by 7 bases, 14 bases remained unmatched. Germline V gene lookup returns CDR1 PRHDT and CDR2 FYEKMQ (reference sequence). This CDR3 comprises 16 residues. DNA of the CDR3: TGTGCCAGCAGCCCAGGTTTGAGGGCGGGAGGATATACGCAGTATTTT. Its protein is CASSPGLRAGGYTQYF.

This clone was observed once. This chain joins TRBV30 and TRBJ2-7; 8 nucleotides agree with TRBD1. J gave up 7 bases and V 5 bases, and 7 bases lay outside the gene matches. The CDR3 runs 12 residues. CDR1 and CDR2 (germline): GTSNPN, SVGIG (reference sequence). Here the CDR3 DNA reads TGTGCCTGGCAGGGGGCCGGAGTTGAGCAGTACTTC. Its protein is CAWQGAGVEQYF.

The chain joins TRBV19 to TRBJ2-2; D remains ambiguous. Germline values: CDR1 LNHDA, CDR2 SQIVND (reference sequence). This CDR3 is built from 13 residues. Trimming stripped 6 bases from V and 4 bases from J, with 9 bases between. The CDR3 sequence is CASSPLFTGELFF. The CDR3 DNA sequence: TGTGCCAGTAGCCCGCTATTCACCGGGGAGCTGTTTTTT.

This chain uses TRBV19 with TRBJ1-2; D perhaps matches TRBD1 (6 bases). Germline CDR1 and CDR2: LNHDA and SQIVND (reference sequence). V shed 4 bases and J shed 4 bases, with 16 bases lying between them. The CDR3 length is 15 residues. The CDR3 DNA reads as TGTGCCAGTAGTAACAGGGATTTTGCGATCTATGGCTACACCTTC. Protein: CASSNRDFAIYGYTF.

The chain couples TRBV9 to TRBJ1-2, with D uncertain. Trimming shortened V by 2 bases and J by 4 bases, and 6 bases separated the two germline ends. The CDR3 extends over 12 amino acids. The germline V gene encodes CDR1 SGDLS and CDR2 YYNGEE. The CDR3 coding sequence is TGTGCCAGCAGCGTCCGAGCCTATGGCTACACCTTC. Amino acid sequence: CASSVRAYGYTF.

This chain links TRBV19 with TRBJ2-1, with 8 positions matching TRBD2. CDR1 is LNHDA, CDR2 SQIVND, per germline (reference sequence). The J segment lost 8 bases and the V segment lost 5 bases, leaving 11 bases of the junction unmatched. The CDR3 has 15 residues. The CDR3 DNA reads TGTGCCAGTAGTCCCTCCAGCGGGAGTTGGTATGAGCAGTTCTTC. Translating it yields CASSPSSGSWYEQFF.

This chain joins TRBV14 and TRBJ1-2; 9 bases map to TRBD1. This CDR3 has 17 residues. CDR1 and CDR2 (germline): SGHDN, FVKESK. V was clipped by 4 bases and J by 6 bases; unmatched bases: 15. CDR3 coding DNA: TGTGCCAGCAGCCCACCCGGGACAGGGCCGTACTATGATGGCTACACCTTC. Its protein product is CASSPPGTGPYYDGYTF.

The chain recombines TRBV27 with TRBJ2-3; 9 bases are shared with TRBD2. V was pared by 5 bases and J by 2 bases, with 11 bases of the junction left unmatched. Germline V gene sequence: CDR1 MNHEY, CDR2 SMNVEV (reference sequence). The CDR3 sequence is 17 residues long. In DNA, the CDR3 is TGTGCCAGCAGTATTCATTGGACTAGCGCCTACACAGATACGCAGTATTTT. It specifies CASSIHWTSAYTDTQYF.

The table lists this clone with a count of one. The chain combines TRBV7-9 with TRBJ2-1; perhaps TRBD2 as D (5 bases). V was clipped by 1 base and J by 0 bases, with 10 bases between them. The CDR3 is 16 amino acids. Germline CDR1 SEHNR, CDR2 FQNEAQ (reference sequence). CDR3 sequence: CASSLGGISSYNEQFF. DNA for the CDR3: TGTGCCAGCAGCTTAGGAGGGATAAGCTCCTACAATGAGCAGTTCTTC.

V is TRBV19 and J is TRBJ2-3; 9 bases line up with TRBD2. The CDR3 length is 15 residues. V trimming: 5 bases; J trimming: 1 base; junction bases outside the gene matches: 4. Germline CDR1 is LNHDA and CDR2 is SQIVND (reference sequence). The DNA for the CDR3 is TGTGCCAGTAGTGTTGTAGCGGGGGGCACAGATACGCAGTATTTT. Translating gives CASSVVAGGTDTQYF. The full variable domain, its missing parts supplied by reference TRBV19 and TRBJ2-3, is DGGITQSPKYLFRKEGQNVTLSCEQNLNHDAMYWYRQDPGQGLRLIYYSQIVNDFQKGDIAEGYSVSREKKESFPLTVTSAQKNPTAFYLCASSVVAGGTDTQYFGPGTRLTVL.

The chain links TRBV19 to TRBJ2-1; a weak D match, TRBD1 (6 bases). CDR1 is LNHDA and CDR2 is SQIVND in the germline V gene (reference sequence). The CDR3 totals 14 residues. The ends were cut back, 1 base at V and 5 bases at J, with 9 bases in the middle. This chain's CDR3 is CASSIGGDNNEQFF. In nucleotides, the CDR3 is TGTGCCAGTAGTATAGGAGGGGACAACAATGAGCAGTTCTTC. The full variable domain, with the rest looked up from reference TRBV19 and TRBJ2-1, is DGGITQSPKYLFRKEGQNVTLSCEQNLNHDAMYWYRQDPGQGLRLIYYSQIVNDFQKGDIAEGYSVSREKKESFPLTVTSAQKNPTAFYLCASSIGGDNNEQFFGPGTRLTVL.

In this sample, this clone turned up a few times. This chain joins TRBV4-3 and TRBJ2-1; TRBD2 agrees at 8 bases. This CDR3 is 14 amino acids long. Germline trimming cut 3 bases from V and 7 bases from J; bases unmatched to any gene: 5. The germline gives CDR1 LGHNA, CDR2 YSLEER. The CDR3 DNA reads TGCGCCAGCAGCCAGGGACTAGAGTTAAATGAGCAGTTCTTC. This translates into CASSQGLELNEQFF.

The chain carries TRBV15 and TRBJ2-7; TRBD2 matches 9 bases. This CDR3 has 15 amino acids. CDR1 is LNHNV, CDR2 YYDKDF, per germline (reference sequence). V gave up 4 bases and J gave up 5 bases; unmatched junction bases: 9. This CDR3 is CATSKTPAGGHEQYF. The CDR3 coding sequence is TGTGCCACCAGCAAAACCCCAGCGGGAGGCCACGAGCAGTACTTC.

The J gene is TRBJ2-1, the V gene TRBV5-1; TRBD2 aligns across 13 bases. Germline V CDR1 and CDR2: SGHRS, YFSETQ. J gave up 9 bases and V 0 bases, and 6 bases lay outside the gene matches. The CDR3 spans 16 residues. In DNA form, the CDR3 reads TGCGCCAGCAGCTTGGCGACTAGCGGGAGGATTACTGAGCAGTTCTTC. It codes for CASSLATSGRITEQFF.

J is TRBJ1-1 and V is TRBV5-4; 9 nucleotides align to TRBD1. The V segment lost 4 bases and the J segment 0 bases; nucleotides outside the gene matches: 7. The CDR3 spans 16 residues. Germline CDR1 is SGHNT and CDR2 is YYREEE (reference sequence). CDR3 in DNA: TGTGCCAGCAGCACGGGACAGGGACTCATGAACACTGAAGCTTTCTTT. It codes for CASSTGQGLMNTEAFF. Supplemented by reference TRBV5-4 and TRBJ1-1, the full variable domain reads ETGVTQSPTHLIKTRGQQVTLRCSSQSGHNTVSWYQQALGQGPQFIFQYYREEENGRGNFPPRFSGLQFPNYSSELNVNALELDDSALYLCASSTGQGLMNTEAFFGQGTRLTVV.

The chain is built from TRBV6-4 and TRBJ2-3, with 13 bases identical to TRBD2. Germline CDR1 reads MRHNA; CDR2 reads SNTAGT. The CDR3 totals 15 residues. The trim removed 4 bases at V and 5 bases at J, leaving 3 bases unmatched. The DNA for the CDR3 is TGTGCCAGCAGTGGGACTAGCGGGAGTGGAGATACGCAGTATTTT. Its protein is CASSGTSGSGDTQYF.

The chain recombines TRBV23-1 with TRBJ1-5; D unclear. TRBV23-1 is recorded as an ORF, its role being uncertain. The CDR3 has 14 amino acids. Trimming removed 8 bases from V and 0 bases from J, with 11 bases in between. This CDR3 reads CASRHSYSNQPQHF. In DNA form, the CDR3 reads TGCGCCAGCCGACACTCCTATAGCAATCAGCCCCAGCATTTT.

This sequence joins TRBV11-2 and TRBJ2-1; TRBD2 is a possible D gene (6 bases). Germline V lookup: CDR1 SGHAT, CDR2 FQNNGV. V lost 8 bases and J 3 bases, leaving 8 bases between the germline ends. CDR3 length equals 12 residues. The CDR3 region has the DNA TGTGCCAGCCAGGGAGGCTACAATGAGCAGTTCTTC. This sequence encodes CASQGGYNEQFF. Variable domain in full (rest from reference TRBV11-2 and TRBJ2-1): EAGVAQSPRYKIIEKRQSVAFWCNPISGHATLYWYQQILGQGPKLLIQFQNNGVVDDSQLPKDRFSAERLKGVDSTLKIQPAKLEDSAVYLCASQGGYNEQFFGPGTRLTVL.

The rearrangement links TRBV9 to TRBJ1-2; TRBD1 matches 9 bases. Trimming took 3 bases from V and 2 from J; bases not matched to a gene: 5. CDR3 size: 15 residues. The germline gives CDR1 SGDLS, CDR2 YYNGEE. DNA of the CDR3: TGTGCCAGCAGCGCGGGACAGGGTTTCAACTATGGCTACACCTTC. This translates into CASSAGQGFNYGYTF. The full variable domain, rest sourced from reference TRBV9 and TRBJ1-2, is DSGVTQTPKHLITATGQRVTLRCSPRSGDLSVYWYQQSLDQGLQFLIQYYNGEERAKGNILERFSAQQFPDLHSELNLSSLELGDSALYFCASSAGQGFNYGYTFGSGTRLTVV.

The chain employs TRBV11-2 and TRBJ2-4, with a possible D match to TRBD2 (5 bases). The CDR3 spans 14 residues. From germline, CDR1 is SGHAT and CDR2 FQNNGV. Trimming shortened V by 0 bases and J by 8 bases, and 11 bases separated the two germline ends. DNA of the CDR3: TGTGCCAGCAGCTTAGATTATGGGAGCGACATTCAGTACTTC. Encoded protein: CASSLDYGSDIQYF.